This T cell receptor (beta chain) was profiled in a study of blood T cell repertoires in COVID-19. Study details: PBMCs, B-cell-depleted T cells, or T cells were the source of the cDNA or gDNA that made up the material.

Seattle patient enrollment occurred during active infection, with longitudinal follow-up thereafter. Clones were read by immunoSEQ multiplex PCR, and TCRdb kept only the in-frame ones, dropping some. This table holds 150,000 to 200,000 clones, around 86% found once. The CDR3 consists of 11 residues. V lost 0 bases, J lost 7 bases, and 6 bases lay in between. Germline lookup yields CDR1 GTSNPN and CDR2 SVGIG (reference sequence). This receptor was taken from a woman in her seventies with COVID-19, enrolled during active disease. The chain employs TRBV30 and TRBJ1-1, with D hard to call. Sequencing input: peripheral blood. The CDR3 region is CAWSVVYEAFF. In nucleotides, the CDR3 is TGTGCCTGGAGTGTCGTGTATGAAGCTTTCTTT.